These T cell receptor beta chains were read from a single sample in a study of T cell changes during pregnancy in multiple sclerosis. The table came from immunoSEQ multiplex PCR; TCRdb's copy has only in-frame clones and leaves some out. The repertoire consists of 35,000 to 40,000 clones, with roughly 90% occurring once and the leading ten covering approximately 5%. Material: CD8+ T cells from peripheral blood mononuclear cells, obtained in the third trimester of pregnancy. These receptors were obtained from a female donor with multiple sclerosis, enrolled in a pregnancy study. Both conserved end residues are part of each CDR3. A D gene is named only where the DNA matches it firmly. Clone size is shown for a subset of rows, as once, few, many or a class of expanded clone.

D	V	J	size	DNA	CDR3
TRBD1	TRBV7-2	TRBJ1-3	-	TGTGCCAGCAGCGTAGACAGGGGGGCCTCTGGAAACACCATATATTTT	CASSVDRGASGNTIYF
-	TRBV21-1	TRBJ2-6	once	TGTGCCAGCAGCCCACGACAGGGGTCGAGCTCTGGGGCCAACGTCCTGACTTTC	CASSPRQGSSSGANVLTF
-	TRBV7-8	TRBJ2-1	-	TGTGCCAGCAGCTTAGCGTTAAGACTGTCCGATGAGCAGTTCTTC	CASSLALRLSDEQFF
-	TRBV13	TRBJ1-1	-	TGTGCCAGCAGCTTACGGGGGATCACTGAAGCTTTCTTT	CASSLRGITEAFF
TRBD2	TRBV9	TRBJ2-1	-	TGTGCCAGCAGCGCACCCCTACTAGCGGGAGGGGGGAATGAGCAGTTCTTC	CASSAPLLAGGGNEQFF
TRBD2	TRBV27	TRBJ2-7	-	TGTGCCAGCAGTTTTCGGCGGGAGGGCGAGCAGTACTTC	CASSFRREGEQYF
-	TRBV2	TRBJ1-1	-	TGTGCCAGCAAGGGGATAAACACTGAAGCTTTCTTT	CASKGINTEAFF
-	TRBV29-1	TRBJ2-1	-	TGCAGCGCCAGAAGGGGGATAGACAATGAGCAGTTCTTC	CSARRGIDNEQFF
-	TRBV6-1	TRBJ2-2	-	TGTGCCAGCAGTGAAGGAGAAACCGGGGAGCTGTTTTTT	CASSEGETGELFF
TRBD2	TRBV2	TRBJ2-1	-	TGTGCCAGCAGTGTACTTAGCGGGAGTAATGAGCAGTTCTTC	CASSVLSGSNEQFF
TRBD2	TRBV29-1	TRBJ2-2	-	TGCAGCGTTCCGACTAGCGAGAACACCGGGGAGCTGTTTTTT	CSVPTSENTGELFF